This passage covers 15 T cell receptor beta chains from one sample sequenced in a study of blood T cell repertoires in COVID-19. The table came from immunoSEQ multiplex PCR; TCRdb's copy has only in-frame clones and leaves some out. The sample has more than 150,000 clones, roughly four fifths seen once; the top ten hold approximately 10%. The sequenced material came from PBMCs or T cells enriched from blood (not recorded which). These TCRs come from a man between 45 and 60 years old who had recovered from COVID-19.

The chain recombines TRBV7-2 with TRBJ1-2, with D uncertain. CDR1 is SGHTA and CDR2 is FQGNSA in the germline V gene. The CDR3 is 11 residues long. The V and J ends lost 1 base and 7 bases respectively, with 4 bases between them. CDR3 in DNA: TGTGCCAGCAGCTTAGGGAGTGGCTACACCTTC. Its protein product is CASSLGSGYTF.

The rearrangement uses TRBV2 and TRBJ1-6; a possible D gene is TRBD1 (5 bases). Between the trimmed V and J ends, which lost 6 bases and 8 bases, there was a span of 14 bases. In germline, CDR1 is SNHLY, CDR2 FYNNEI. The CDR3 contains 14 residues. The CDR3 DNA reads TGTGCCAGCAGGGTGAGGCAGGGTGATTCACCCCTCCACTTT. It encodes CASRVRQGDSPLHF.

The CDR3 reads CASSHPRQGIAGELFF. The CDR3 DNA is TGTGCCAGCAGCCACCCCCGACAGGGAATCGCCGGGGAGCTGTTTTTT. V and J are TRBV7-2 and TRBJ2-2, with 7 bases identical to TRBD1. Unmatched junction bases numbered 12, after V lost 5 bases and J lost 6 bases. The V gene's germline CDR1 is SGHTA and CDR2 FQGNSA. The CDR3 spans 16 residues.

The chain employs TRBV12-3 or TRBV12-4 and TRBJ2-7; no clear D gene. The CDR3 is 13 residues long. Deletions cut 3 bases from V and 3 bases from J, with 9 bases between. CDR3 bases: TGTGCCAGCAGTTTGTGGCAGAACTACGAGCAGTACTTC. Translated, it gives CASSLWQNYEQYF.

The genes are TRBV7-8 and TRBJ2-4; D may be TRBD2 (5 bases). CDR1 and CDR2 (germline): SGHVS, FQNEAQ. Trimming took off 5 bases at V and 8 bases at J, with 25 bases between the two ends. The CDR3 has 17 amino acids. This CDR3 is CASSPEDRTLRWDIQYF. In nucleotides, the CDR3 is TGTGCCAGCAGCCCGGAGGACCGAACCCTAAGGTGGGACATTCAGTACTTC.

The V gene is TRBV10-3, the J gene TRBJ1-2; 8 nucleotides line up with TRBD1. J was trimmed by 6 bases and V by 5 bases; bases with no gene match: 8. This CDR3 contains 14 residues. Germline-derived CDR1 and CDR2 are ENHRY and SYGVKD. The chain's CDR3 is CAISTDRGVDGYTF. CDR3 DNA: TGTGCCATCAGTACCGACAGGGGTGTGGATGGCTACACCTTC.

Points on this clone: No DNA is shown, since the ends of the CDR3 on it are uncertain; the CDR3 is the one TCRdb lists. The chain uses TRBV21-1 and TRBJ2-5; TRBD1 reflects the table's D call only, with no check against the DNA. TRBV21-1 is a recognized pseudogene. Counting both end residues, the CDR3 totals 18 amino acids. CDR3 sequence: CASSNGTVGQGAGETQYF.

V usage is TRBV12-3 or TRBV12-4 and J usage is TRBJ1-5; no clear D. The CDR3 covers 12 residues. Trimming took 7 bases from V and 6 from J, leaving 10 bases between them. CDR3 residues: CASNTVSQPQHF. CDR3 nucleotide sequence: TGTGCCAGCAACACAGTCAGTCAGCCCCAGCATTTT.

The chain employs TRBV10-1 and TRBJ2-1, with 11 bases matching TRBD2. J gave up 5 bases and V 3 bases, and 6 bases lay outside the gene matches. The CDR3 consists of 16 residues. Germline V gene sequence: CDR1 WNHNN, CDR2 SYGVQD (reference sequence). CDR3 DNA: TGCGCCAGCAGTGATTTTAGCGGGAGGGGGCACAATGAGCAGTTCTTC. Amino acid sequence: CASSDFSGRGHNEQFF.

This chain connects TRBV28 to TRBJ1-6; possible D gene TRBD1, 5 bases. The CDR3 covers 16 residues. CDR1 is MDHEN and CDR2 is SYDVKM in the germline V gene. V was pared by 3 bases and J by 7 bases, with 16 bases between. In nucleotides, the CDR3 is TGTGCCAGCAGTTTTGGGGGGTTCAAGACCAATTCACCCCTCCACTTT. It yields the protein CASSFGGFKTNSPLHF.

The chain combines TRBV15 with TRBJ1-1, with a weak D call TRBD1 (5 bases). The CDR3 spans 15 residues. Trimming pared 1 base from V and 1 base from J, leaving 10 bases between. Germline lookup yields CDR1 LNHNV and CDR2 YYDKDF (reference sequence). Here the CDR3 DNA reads TGTGCCACCAGCAGAGTGACAGCGAAGAACACTGAAGCTTTCTTT. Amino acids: CATSRVTAKNTEAFF. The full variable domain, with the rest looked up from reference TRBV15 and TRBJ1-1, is DAMVIQNPRYQVTQFGKPVTLSCSQTLNHNVMYWYQQKSSQAPKLLFHYYDKDFNNEADTPDNFQSRRPNTSFCFLDIRSPGLGDTAMYLCATSRVTAKNTEAFFGQGTRLTVV.

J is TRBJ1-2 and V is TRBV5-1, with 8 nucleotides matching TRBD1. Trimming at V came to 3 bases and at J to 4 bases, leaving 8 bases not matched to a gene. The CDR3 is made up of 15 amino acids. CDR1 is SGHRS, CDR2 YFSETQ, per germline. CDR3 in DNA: TGCGCCAGCAGCTCTTCCGACAGGGGTCTCTATGGCTACACCTTC. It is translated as CASSSSDRGLYGYTF.

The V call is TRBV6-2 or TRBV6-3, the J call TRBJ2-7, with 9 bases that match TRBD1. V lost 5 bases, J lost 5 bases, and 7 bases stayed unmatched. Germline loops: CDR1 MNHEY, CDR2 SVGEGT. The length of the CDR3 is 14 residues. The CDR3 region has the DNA TGTGCCAGCAGTACGGACAGGGGAAGAAACGAGCAGTACTTC. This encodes CASSTDRGRNEQYF.

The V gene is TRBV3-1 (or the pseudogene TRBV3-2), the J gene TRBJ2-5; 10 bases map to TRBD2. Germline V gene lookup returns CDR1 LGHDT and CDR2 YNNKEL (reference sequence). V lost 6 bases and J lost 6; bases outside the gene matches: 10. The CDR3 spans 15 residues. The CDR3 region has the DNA TGTGCCAGCAGTGCCCTAGCGGGAGAGAGGAAGACCCAGTACTTC. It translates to CASSALAGERKTQYF.

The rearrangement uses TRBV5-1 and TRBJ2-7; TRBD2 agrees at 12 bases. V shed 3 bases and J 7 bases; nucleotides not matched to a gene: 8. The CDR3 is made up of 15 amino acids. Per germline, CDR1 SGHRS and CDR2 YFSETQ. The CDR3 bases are TGCGCCAGCAGCTCGCGACTAGCGGGGGCGGGGGAGCAGTACTTC. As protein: CASSSRLAGAGEQYF.